This is a list of T cell receptor beta chains from one sample in a study of blood T cell repertoires in COVID-19. Sequenced by immunoSEQ multiplex PCR; TCRdb stores in-frame clones only, minus some. The data show 230,000 or so clones, over 75% seen once. Sequencing used peripheral blood. The receptors shown here come from a human donor in a cohort sampled during active COVID-19. Each CDR3 is given with its conserved first and last residue. A D gene is named only where the DNA matches it firmly. Size is stated for part of the rows, as once, few or many counts, or as a class when the clone is expanded.

v_call	d_call	j_call	clone_size	cdr3_nt	cdr3_aa
TRBV6-5	TRBD1	TRBJ2-3	NA	TGTGCCAGCAGCGAGGACAGGGTAAAGCAGTATTTT	CASSEDRVKQYF
TRBV3-1/TRBV3-2	TRBD1	TRBJ1-1	once	TGTGCCAGCAGCCTCCCGGCTCGACAGGGACGCACTGAAGCTTTCTTT	CASSLPARQGRTEAFF
TRBV12-3/TRBV12-4	NA	TRBJ1-3	NA	TGTGCCAGCAGTTTTGACAGGGGAAACACCATATATTTT	CASSFDRGNTIYF
TRBV28	NA	TRBJ1-5	NA	TGTGCCAGCAGTTTATTGAGGGGCAATCAGCCCCAGCATTTT	CASSLLRGNQPQHF
TRBV6-2/TRBV6-3	NA	TRBJ2-2	once	TGTGCCAGCAGCCTGCGGACTATCACCGGGGAGCTGTTTTTT	CASSLRTITGELFF
TRBV18	TRBD1	TRBJ2-2	NA	TGTGCCAGCTCACCCCGCCGGACAGGGGTTGGGACCGGGGAGCTGTTTTTT	CASSPRRTGVGTGELFF
TRBV5-4	TRBD2	TRBJ2-7	NA	TGTGCCAGCAGCTCTGGGGGAGCGGGAGACATATACGAGCAGTACTTC	CASSSGGAGDIYEQYF
TRBV28	NA	TRBJ1-2	NA	TGTGCCAGCACCCACTTTAGGGGCCATGGCTACACCTTC	CASTHFRGHGYTF
TRBV6-2/TRBV6-3	TRBD1	TRBJ2-6	NA	TGTGCCAGCAGCAAAGGGACAGGGCGGGCTGGGGCCAACGTCCTGACTTTC	CASSKGTGRAGANVLTF
TRBV11-1	TRBD2	TRBJ2-3	NA	TGTGCCAGCAGCTTAAGGATAGCGGGACGCACAGATACGCAGTATTTT	CASSLRIAGRTDTQYF
TRBV6-2/TRBV6-3	NA	TRBJ1-1	NA	TGTGCCAGCAGTTACGCGGGATCTCGGGGGTGGACTGAAGCTTTCTTT	CASSYAGSRGWTEAFF
TRBV7-9	NA	TRBJ1-1	NA	TGTGCCAGCAGCCCCACAGGTACGGAAGCTTTCTTT	CASSPTGTEAFF
TRBV7-8	TRBD1	TRBJ1-1	NA	TGTGCCAGCAGCTTGGGACAGGGAGGCGTTTTGAACACTGAAGCTTTCTTT	CASSLGQGGVLNTEAFF
TRBV11-2	TRBD1	TRBJ1-4	NA	TGTGCCAGCAGCTTCGGGACAGGGGTAAATGAAAAACTGTTTTTT	CASSFGTGVNEKLFF
TRBV27	NA	TRBJ2-7	NA	TGTGCCAGCAGTCTGACTAGTCCGGTCGACGAGCAGTACTTC	CASSLTSPVDEQYF
TRBV6-5	TRBD1	TRBJ1-4	NA	TGTGCCAGCAGGGTTGGACAGGCAACTAATGAAAAACTGTTTTTT	CASRVGQATNEKLFF
TRBV5-1	TRBD1	TRBJ1-1	NA	TGCGCCAGCAGCCCCCGACAGGGGAACACTGAAGCTTTCTTT	CASSPRQGNTEAFF
TRBV5-1	TRBD2	TRBJ2-7	NA	TGCGCCAGCAGCATAGCGGGAGATAGATTAAACGAGCAGTACTTC	CASSIAGDRLNEQYF
TRBV9	TRBD1	TRBJ1-6	once	TGTGCCAGCAGCACCAGGGGGGACCATAATTCACCCCTCCACTTT	CASSTRGDHNSPLHF
TRBV9	TRBD1	TRBJ2-3	NA	TGTGCCAGCAGCCCTACCGATGGGACAGGGGCAGATACGCAGTATTTT	CASSPTDGTGADTQYF